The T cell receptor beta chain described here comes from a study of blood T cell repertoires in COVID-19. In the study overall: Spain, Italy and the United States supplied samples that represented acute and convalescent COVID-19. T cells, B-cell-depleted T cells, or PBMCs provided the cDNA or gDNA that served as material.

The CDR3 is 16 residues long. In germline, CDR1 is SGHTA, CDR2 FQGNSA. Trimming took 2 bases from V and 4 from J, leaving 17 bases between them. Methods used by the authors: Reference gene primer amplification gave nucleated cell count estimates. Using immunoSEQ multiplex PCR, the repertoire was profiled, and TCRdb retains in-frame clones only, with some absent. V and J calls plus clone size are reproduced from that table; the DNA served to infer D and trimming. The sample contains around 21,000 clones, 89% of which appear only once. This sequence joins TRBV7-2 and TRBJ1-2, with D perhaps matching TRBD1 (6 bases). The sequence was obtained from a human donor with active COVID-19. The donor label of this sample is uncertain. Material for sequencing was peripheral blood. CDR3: CASSLNQGSRGYGYTF. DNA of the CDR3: TGTGCCAGCAGCTTAAATCAGGGGTCGAGGGGCTATGGCTACACCTTC.